The T cell receptor (beta chain) described here comes from a study of blood T cell repertoires in COVID-19 (TCRdb year 2020). Describing the broader study: Collaborator samples came from the United States, Italy and Spain and covered acute and convalescent phases of COVID-19. The prospective study material was composed of cDNA or gDNA derived from T cells, B-cell-depleted T cells, or PBMCs. Deeply sampled blood TCRbeta repertoires from subjects exposed to, actively infected with, or recovered from COVID-19 were included in the dataset. The repertoires were released in a freely available public database intended as a resource for research on the immune response to SARS-CoV-2. Samples were obtained from the ongoing ImmuneRACE study (first 160 participants) and from 1,000 to 1,500 subjects provided by 6 global collaborators. A de-identified subject ID, COVID-19 status, age in years and sex were almost always included in the sample metadata. Where HLA class I and class II types were available, the types were taken from metadata supplied by the sample provider, not from assay-based typing. What the work shows at the level of the full study, not this receptor alone: The quantity of clinical and demographic metadata differed by source and by participant and was supplied without curation.

Whole blood was collected in K2EDTA tubes by collaborating institutions according to the institutions' own protocols. Collaborator samples were shipped for TCRbeta analysis as frozen whole blood, isolated PBMCs, or DNA extracted from either sample type. As regards this clone: The antigen it binds to is not known. Base-call qualities are not available, and no considerably larger clone is one nucleotide away.

TCRbeta CDR3 regions were amplified from genomic DNA using the immunoSEQ Assay, a bias-controlled multiplex PCR. The authors processed their data as follows. Within the assay, amplification of reference gene primers was used to estimate how many nucleated cells each sample contained. To quantify the absolute abundance of each unique TCRbeta CDR3 rearrangement, sequence reads were collapsed and filtered. For each sample, productive Simpson clonality was calculated by taking the square root of Simpson's diversity index across productive rearrangements. In TCRdb, the immuneACCESS table is reduced to in-frame sequences with V and J assigned. These tables do not hold every clone; where another copy was compared, an unresolved V gene accounts for under half, and the others remain unexplained. That table gives V, J and clone size, and the DNA gave D and trimming. Present in this sample are roughly 26,000 clones, around 61% of which were seen just once. Roughly 8% of the sample belongs to the ten largest clones.

Based on the germline V gene, the CDR1 and CDR2 sequences are MGHRA and YSYEKL. There are 14 amino acids in the CDR3, from cysteine to phenylalanine inclusive. Kept here is only the CDR3 DNA, which spans 42 bases and is read in frame from base 1. V trim: 1 base; J trim: 4 bases; unmatched bases: 2. The specimen was peripheral blood. This clonotype was obtained from a man aged 55 to 70 with active or convalescent COVID-19. The rearrangement joined TRBV4-1 to TRBJ1-1, with TRBD1 identical over 8 junction bases. The CDR3 reads CASSQGQGATEAFF. The nucleotides are TGCGCCAGCAGCCAAGGGCAGGGGGCCACTGAAGCTTTCTTT.